A single sample gave rise to the 25 T cell receptor beta chains below, sequenced in a study of beta chain features in type 1 diabetes. As every portion of the isolated RNA was reverse transcribed, the sequencing read expressed TCRB transcripts. The assay was immunoSEQ multiplex PCR, and TCRdb's table has in-frame clones only and misses some. Here the sample spans hundreds of thousands of clones, around 16% being singletons. Sequencing was done on a sample of naive CD4+ T cells from blood. The receptors here all came from a man aged 18 to 29 in good health.

The CDR3 region is CASRDTSSSYEQYF. The CDR3 region has the DNA TGTGCCAGCAGAGACACCTCGAGCTCCTACGAGCAGTACTTC. The chain carries TRBV7-3 and TRBJ2-7; no definite D call. CDR3 length equals 14 residues. CDR1 is SGHTA and CDR2 is FQGTGA in the germline V gene. V was clipped by 6 bases and J by 0 bases, with 12 bases between them.

The V gene is TRBV4-3, the J gene TRBJ2-2; 11 bases are a match to TRBD2. The CDR3 sequence is 16 residues long. CDR1 is LGHNA, CDR2 YSLEER, per germline. V trimming: 2 bases; J trimming: 6 bases; junction bases outside the gene matches: 5. The CDR3 sequence: CASSQNSGGAAGELFF. The CDR3, as DNA: TGCGCCAGCAGCCAAAATAGCGGGGGGGCCGCCGGGGAGCTGTTTTTT.

This chain connects TRBV6-6 to TRBJ2-3; D is possibly TRBD1 or TRBD2 (6 bases each). CDR3 size: 15 residues. The V end lost 6 bases, the J end lost 0 bases, and 13 bases lay between the germline ends. Germline CDR1 reads MNHNY; CDR2 reads SVGAGI (reference sequence). CDR3 amino acids: CASSTGDTSTDTQYF. DNA for the CDR3: TGTGCCAGCAGCACGGGGGACACTAGCACAGATACGCAGTATTTT.

This clone was found a few times. The V call is TRBV7-2, the J call TRBJ1-4; D is unclear. Germline lookup yields CDR1 SGHTA and CDR2 FQGNSA. V dropped 0 bases and J dropped 4 bases, with 6 bases sitting between them. The CDR3 has 14 residues. As DNA, the CDR3 is TGTGCCAGCAGCTTAGCCAGTCGTAATGAAAAACTGTTTTTT. As protein: CASSLASRNEKLFF.

The rearrangement uses TRBV10-3 and TRBJ1-5; D gene uncertain. From germline, CDR1 is ENHRY and CDR2 SYGVKD. The CDR3 loop spans 14 amino acids. V dropped 0 bases and J dropped 2 bases, with 5 bases sitting between them. This CDR3 is CAISESLGNQPQHF. The CDR3 DNA follows: TGTGCCATCAGTGAGTCTCTAGGCAATCAGCCCCAGCATTTT.

The chain couples TRBV10-3 to TRBJ1-2, with unresolved D. This CDR3 is built from 13 residues. Trimming stripped 3 bases from V and 1 base from J, with 6 bases between. The germline CDR1 and CDR2 sequences are ENHRY and SYGVKD. The CDR3 here is CAISEQFNYGYTF. The DNA of the CDR3 is TGTGCCATCAGTGAACAGTTTAACTATGGCTACACCTTC.

This clone showed up many times. The CDR3 DNA is TGTGCCAGCAGCTTAGAAATGGGCTATAAGTACTTC. It yields the protein CASSLEMGYKYF. This rearrangement joins TRBV7-2 to TRBJ2-4, with unresolved D. The CDR3 runs to 12 residues. Trimming pared 1 base from V and 14 bases from J, leaving 12 bases between. Per the germline V gene, CDR1 is SGHTA and CDR2 is FQGNSA.

V usage is TRBV18 and J usage is TRBJ2-1; D perhaps matches TRBD1 (5 bases). CDR3 length: 14 residues. CDR1 KGHSH and CDR2 LQKENI come from the germline V gene. V was trimmed by 3 bases and J by 5 bases, leaving 11 bases between them. The CDR3 DNA follows: TGTGCCAGCTCACCGGTGGGGCAGGACAATGAGCAGTTCTTC. Its protein product is CASSPVGQDNEQFF.

This chain joins TRBV4-1 and TRBJ2-4, with D maybe TRBD1 (5 bases). This CDR3 comprises 17 residues. The germline V and J ends were trimmed by 4 bases and 0 bases, with 16 bases remaining between them. Germline lookup yields CDR1 MGHRA and CDR2 YSYEKL. CDR3: CASSRASVTGAKNIQYF. As DNA, the CDR3 is TGCGCCAGCAGCCGAGCCAGTGTTACAGGAGCCAAAAACATTCAGTACTTC.

This clone has just a few counts. The chain carries TRBV28 and TRBJ1-2; possibly TRBD1 for D (5 bases). The CDR3 consists of 12 residues. With 8 bases removed from V and 7 bases from J, the gap between germline ends came to 14 bases. Germline V gene lookup returns CDR1 MDHEN and CDR2 SYDVKM. As DNA, the CDR3 is TGTGCCAGCTCCGACAGCAACCCTGGCTACACCTTC. Protein sequence: CASSDSNPGYTF.

The rearrangement joins TRBV4-1 to TRBJ2-2, with 7 bases aligning to TRBD1. The CDR3 is 16 amino acids. CDR1 MGHRA and CDR2 YSYEKL come from the germline V gene. Trimming took 0 bases from V and 4 from J; bases not matched to a gene: 5. The CDR3 DNA follows: TGCGCCAGCAGCCAAGAACCAGGACAGGTCACCGGGGAGCTGTTTTTT. The encoded protein is CASSQEPGQVTGELFF.

The sample holds a few counts of this clone. This chain uses TRBV2 with TRBJ2-5; D is possibly TRBD2 (6 bases). Germline V gene data show CDR1 as SNHLY and CDR2 as FYNNEI. There are 12 residues in the CDR3. Trimming cost V 8 bases and J 5 bases, with 12 bases left between them. The CDR3 nucleotides read TGTGCCAGCGGGGGGAGTCGGGAGACCCAGTACTTC. Its translation is CASGGSRETQYF.

This sequence joins TRBV19 and TRBJ2-2, with unresolved D. Germline assignment: CDR1 LNHDA and CDR2 SQIVND (reference sequence). The CDR3 length is 14 residues. Trimming removed 2 bases from V and 5 bases from J, with 9 bases in between. This chain's CDR3 is CASSIRLLTGELFF. The CDR3 DNA reads TGTGCCAGTAGTATACGGTTGTTGACCGGGGAGCTGTTTTTT.

The rearrangement joins TRBV5-1 to TRBJ2-5, with D possibly matching TRBD2 (5 bases). V shed 4 bases and J shed 5 bases, with 18 bases lying between them. The germline V gene has CDR1 SGHRS and CDR2 YFSETQ. The CDR3 sequence is 15 residues long. CDR3 protein: CASSPSPDLWETQYF. In DNA form, the CDR3 reads TGCGCCAGCAGCCCTAGCCCGGACCTTTGGGAGACCCAGTACTTC. Together with reference TRBV5-1 and TRBJ2-5, the CDR3 gives the full variable domain: KAGVTQTPRYLIKTRGQQVTLSCSPISGHRSVSWYQQTPGQGLQFLFEYFSETQRNKGNFPGRFSGRQFSNSRSEMNVSTLELGDSALYLCASSPSPDLWETQYFGPGTRLLVL.

This clone was counted between two and nine times. J is TRBJ2-7 and V is TRBV7-9; tentative D call: TRBD2 (5 bases). Trimming removed 1 base from V and 1 base from J, with 8 bases in between. Germline V lookup: CDR1 SEHNR, CDR2 FQNEAQ (reference sequence). The CDR3 contains 14 residues. CDR3 sequence: CASSLGTQSYEQYF. The DNA of the CDR3 is TGTGCCAGCAGCTTAGGGACTCAGTCCTACGAGCAGTACTTC.

The V and J genes are TRBV5-1 and TRBJ2-5; D ambiguous. This CDR3 contains 12 residues. Germline CDR1 is SGHRS and CDR2 is YFSETQ. V gave up 5 bases and J gave up 5 bases, with 10 bases separating them. CDR3 nucleotides: TGCGCCAGCAGTATGGATGTCGAGACCCAGTACTTC. As protein: CASSMDVETQYF.

The rearrangement links TRBV4-3 to TRBJ1-1; TRBD1 might be the D (6 bases). Germline-derived CDR1 and CDR2 are LGHNA and YSLEER. The CDR3 is made up of 14 amino acids. V shed 3 bases and J shed 0 bases, with 8 bases lying between them. CDR3 region: CASSHQGMNTEAFF. In nucleotides, the CDR3 is TGCGCCAGCAGCCACCAGGGGATGAACACTGAAGCTTTCTTT.

V is TRBV18 and J is TRBJ2-7; D is possibly TRBD2 (6 bases). The germline CDR1 and CDR2 sequences are KGHSH and LQKENI. The CDR3 runs 13 residues. Trimming took off 3 bases at V and 6 bases at J, with 12 bases between the two ends. The CDR3 is CASSPPSVTEQYF. The CDR3, as DNA: TGTGCCAGCTCACCGCCTAGCGTAACCGAGCAGTACTTC. Full variable domain (remainder filled in from reference TRBV18 and TRBJ2-7): NAGVMQNPRHLVRRRGQEARLRCSPMKGHSHVYWYRQLPEEGLKFMVYLQKENIIDESGMPKERFSAEFPKEGPSILRIQQVVRGDSAAYFCASSPPSVTEQYFGPGTRLTVT.

The chain joins TRBV6-5 to TRBJ2-1; TRBD2 might be the D (6 bases). The CDR3 length is 15 residues. V was clipped by 8 bases and J by 7 bases, with 21 bases between them. CDR1 is MNHEY and CDR2 is SVGAGI in the germline V gene. CDR3: CASVPGGLGENEQFF. The DNA of the CDR3 is TGTGCCAGCGTACCCGGAGGGTTGGGGGAAAATGAGCAGTTCTTC.

This clone turned up a few times. The chain employs TRBV10-2 and TRBJ2-1, with 10 bases that match TRBD2. Germline V gene data show CDR1 as WSHSY and CDR2 as SAAADI. This CDR3 is built from 14 residues. V shed 7 bases, J shed 12 bases, and the junction held 12 bases outside the gene matches. The CDR3 loop reads CASNTPSGGAGQFF. The CDR3 DNA follows: TGCGCCAGCAACACCCCAAGCGGGGGGGCGGGGCAGTTCTTC.

This clone was counted only a few times. The chain recombines TRBV28 with TRBJ1-2, with 9 bases aligning to TRBD1. The germline V gene encodes CDR1 MDHEN and CDR2 SYDVKM. J gave up 7 bases and V 6 bases, and 6 bases lay outside the gene matches. The CDR3 runs 13 residues. Written as DNA, the CDR3 is TGTGCCAGCAGCAAACAGGGGGCTGGTGGCTACACCTTC. It is translated as CASSKQGAGGYTF.

This clone turned up a few times. The rearrangement links TRBV28 to TRBJ1-5; D is unclear. Germline V lookup: CDR1 MDHEN, CDR2 SYDVKM. V dropped 0 bases and J dropped 1 base, with 7 bases sitting between them. This CDR3 is 15 amino acids long. CDR3 amino acids: CASSLWAPSNQPQHF. Here the CDR3 DNA reads TGTGCCAGCAGTTTATGGGCCCCGAGCAATCAGCCCCAGCATTTT.

This clone was seen a few times. This chain joins TRBV5-6 and TRBJ2-3, with D unclear. Germline CDR1 SGHDT, CDR2 YYEEEE. V lost 2 bases to trimming and J lost 0 bases, with 10 bases between them. The CDR3 length is 15 residues. CDR3 region: CASSFKITSTDTQYF. The DNA for the CDR3 is TGTGCCAGCAGCTTTAAGATAACCAGCACAGATACGCAGTATTTT.

With respect to this clone: Distinct nucleotide sequences in the sample also encode this CDR3. DNA for the CDR3: TGTGCCAGCAGCCCCGTGAACACCGGGGAGCTGTTTTTT. Translating it yields CASSPVNTGELFF. This sequence joins TRBV14 and TRBJ2-2; D uncertain. The CDR3 length is 13 residues. The germline gives CDR1 SGHDN, CDR2 FVKESK. V was pared by 4 bases and J by 1 base, with 4 bases between.

J is TRBJ1-4 and V is TRBV14, with D perhaps matching TRBD1 (6 bases). CDR1 is SGHDN and CDR2 is FVKESK in the germline V gene. Trimming removed 7 bases at V and 8 bases at J, with 14 bases between. The CDR3 length is 13 residues. This CDR3 is CASKWAGDEKLFF. The CDR3 DNA reads as TGTGCCAGCAAGTGGGCAGGGGACGAAAAACTGTTTTTT.